The clone carrying this T cell receptor beta chain was counted a few times. This sample was taken from a study of patients and donors after allogeneic stem cell transplantation. Per the germline V gene, CDR1 is SEHNR and CDR2 is FQNEAQ (reference sequence). The CDR3 sequence is 12 residues long. With 7 bases removed from V and 6 bases from J, the gap between germline ends came to 11 bases. TCRdb redid the calling of the RT-PCR reads with MiXCR, one entry per CDR3 protein. This table holds approximately 250,000 distinct CDR3 sequences, 13% to 15% found once. Sequenced input: blood, either unsorted or a sorted T cell fraction (not recorded which). This TCR was recovered from a human donor who was either an allogeneic HSCT recipient or a stem cell or donor lymphocyte infusion donor (not recorded which). It is not recorded whose cells these are; they may come from a transplant donor. V usage is TRBV7-9 and J usage is TRBJ2-3, with D perhaps TRBD1 (7 bases). CDR3 sequence reads: CASNGGGDTQYF. As DNA, the CDR3 is TGTGCCAGCAACGGAGGGGGCGATACGCAGTATTTT.